This T cell receptor (beta chain) was observed in a study of cytomegalovirus exposure and HLA in healthy donors. Overall study findings and caveats: Later analysis identified a missense DCLRE1C variant that was linked to TCR beta V- and J-gene trimming.

Use of 60 Vbeta and 13 Jbeta primers characterized the PCR. The data were produced by immunoSEQ multiplex PCR, yet TCRdb's version contains in-frame clones alone and is incomplete. The sample lists roughly 190,000 clones, 81% occurring once. Comment on this clone: Its specificity is unknown.

The CDR3 is made up of 17 amino acids. With 2 bases removed from V and 2 bases from J, the gap between germline ends came to 16 bases. The germline V gene has CDR1 MNHEY and CDR2 SMNVEV (reference sequence). The sequence came from a man aged 50 to 59 in good health and CMV-seronegative. Sequencing input: PBMCs. The J gene is TRBJ1-5, the V gene TRBV27; possibly TRBD1 for D (6 bases). This CDR3 reads CASSLKSGVSGNQPQHF. Written as DNA, the CDR3 is TGTGCCAGCAGTTTAAAATCAGGGGTCAGCGGCAATCAGCCCCAGCATTTT.